What follows are 19 T cell receptor beta chains derived from one specimen sequenced in a study of regulatory dendritic cells for organ transplantation. Sorted T cells were CFSE-labeled and cultured 5 days with allogeneic regulatory or mature dendritic cells at 1:10. Assay: immunoSEQ multiplex PCR; the TCRdb copy retains only in-frame clones and omits some. In the table there are some 10,000 clones, around three fifths of which are singletons. Their antigens remain unidentified. Sequencing used naive CD4+ T cells from blood cultured with dendritic cells. The sample's subset: CD45RA+ naive T cells. These receptors all come from a human donor in good health.

The chain uses TRBV29-1 and TRBJ1-6, with 7 bases lining up with TRBD1. Trimming at V came to 4 bases and at J to 7 bases, leaving 4 bases not matched to a gene. The CDR3 has 13 amino acids. CDR1 is SQVTM and CDR2 is ANQGSEA in the germline V gene. CDR3 in DNA: TGCAGCGTTGGTCAGGGGGAAAATTCACCCCTCCACTTT. It encodes CSVGQGENSPLHF.

The chain joins TRBV2 to TRBJ2-1, with 7 positions matching TRBD2. CDR3 length: 14 residues. Germline assignment: CDR1 SNHLY and CDR2 FYNNEI. V gave up 0 bases and J gave up 14 bases; unmatched junction bases: 10. The DNA of the CDR3 is TGTGCCAGCAGTGAAGCCTTACGGGGACGGGGGGAGTTCTTC. Its protein product is CASSEALRGRGEFF. Together with reference TRBV2 and TRBJ2-1, the CDR3 gives the full variable domain: EPEVTQTPSHQVTQMGQEVILRCVPISNHLYFYWYRQILGQKVEFLVSFYNNEISEKSEIFDDQFSVERPDGSNFTLKIRSTKLEDSAMYFCASSEALRGRGEFFGPGTRLTVL.

The chain has TRBV21-1 and TRBJ1-2; no DNA check was done on the table's D call, TRBD1. TRBV21-1 is labeled a pseudogene. The CDR3 is made up of 16 amino acids. The CDR3 loop is CASSKAGTGAGYGYTF. The CDR3, as DNA: TGTGCCAGCAGCAAAGCGGGTACAGGGGCTGGCTATGGCTACACCTTC.

The chain uses TRBV9 and TRBJ2-2; the match to TRBD1 covers 7 bases. The germline CDR1 and CDR2 sequences are SGDLS and YYNGEE. The CDR3 consists of 16 residues. V lost 4 bases to trimming and J lost 1 base; unmatched junction nucleotides: 7. CDR3 sequence reads: CASSLNDRVNTGELFF. The CDR3 DNA follows: TGTGCCAGCAGCCTTAACGACAGGGTGAACACCGGGGAGCTGTTTTTT.

The V and J genes are TRBV5-6 and TRBJ1-1, with D unresolved. The CDR3 runs to 15 residues. Germline V gene lookup returns CDR1 SGHDT and CDR2 YYEEEE. The V and J ends lost 0 bases and 1 base respectively, with 10 bases between them. The CDR3 bases are TGTGCCAGCAGCTTGGAGGCGCGACAGAACACTGAAGCTTTCTTT. It encodes CASSLEARQNTEAFF.

This clone was observed a handful of times. The gene calls are TRBV7-2 and TRBJ1-1; D ambiguous. The germline V gene has CDR1 SGHTA and CDR2 FQGNSA. Trimming left V 0 bases short and J 6 bases short, with 14 bases between. This CDR3 comprises 15 residues. CDR3 region: CASSLAEAHISEAFF. The DNA for the CDR3 is TGTGCCAGCAGCTTAGCGGAGGCGCATATCTCTGAAGCTTTCTTT.

The rearrangement joins TRBV11-3 to TRBJ2-3; 8 nucleotides align to TRBD2. The CDR3 contains 16 residues. Germline V CDR1 and CDR2: SGHNT, YENEEA. V was clipped by 5 bases and J by 0 bases; unmatched bases: 7. This chain's CDR3 is CASSPRSGGSTDTQYF. CDR3 DNA sequence: TGTGCCAGCAGCCCAAGAAGCGGGGGCAGCACAGATACGCAGTATTTT.

J is TRBJ1-6 and V is TRBV7-2; no definite D call. V gave up 1 base and J gave up 9 bases, with 7 bases separating them. CDR3 length equals 13 residues. Germline CDR1 SGHTA, CDR2 FQGNSA. Here the CDR3 reads CASSLEHGSPLHF. In nucleotides, the CDR3 is TGTGCCAGCAGCTTAGAGCACGGTTCACCCCTCCACTTT.

The J gene is TRBJ1-2, the V gene TRBV5-5; no clear D gene. Germline V CDR1 and CDR2: SGHKS, YYEKEE (reference sequence). There are 14 residues in the CDR3. V was trimmed by 3 bases and J by 4 bases, leaving 13 bases between them. The CDR3: CASSSARQVYGYTF. The CDR3 nucleotides are TGTGCCAGCAGCTCGGCCCGACAAGTCTATGGCTACACCTTC.

This rearrangement joins TRBV9 to TRBJ1-6; no clear D. The V gene's germline CDR1 is SGDLS and CDR2 YYNGEE. V was clipped by 0 bases and J by 1 base, with 8 bases between them. The CDR3 is 16 amino acids. This chain's CDR3 is CASSVASGSYNSPLHF. The CDR3 region has the DNA TGTGCCAGCAGCGTAGCTTCAGGATCCTATAATTCACCCCTCCACTTT.

The chain employs TRBV11-1 and TRBJ2-1, with TRBD2 as a possible D gene (5 bases). This CDR3 has 11 amino acids. Germline-derived CDR1 and CDR2 are SGHAT and FQDESV (reference sequence). The V end was cut by 5 bases, the J end by 9 bases, with 8 bases between. CDR3 residues: CASSEGGEQFF. CDR3 DNA: TGTGCCAGCAGCGAAGGAGGTGAGCAGTTCTTC.

In DNA, the CDR3 is TGCGCCAGCAGCCAAGTAGTCAGGGCTGCCGGGGATACGCAGTATTTT. Encoded protein: CASSQVVRAAGDTQYF. The gene calls are TRBV4-1 and TRBJ2-3; the D gene is possibly TRBD1 (5 bases). Germline assignment: CDR1 MGHRA and CDR2 YSYEKL. The CDR3 has 16 amino acids. The V end was cut by 1 base, the J end by 6 bases, with 17 bases between.

The V gene is TRBV18, the J gene TRBJ1-5, with 7 bases aligning to TRBD1. The CDR3 has 15 residues. The ends lost 6 bases at V and 3 bases at J; junction bases unmatched: 8. Germline values: CDR1 KGHSH, CDR2 LQKENI. The CDR3 spells CASSAGQAHNQPQHF. The CDR3 DNA sequence: TGTGCCAGCTCGGCCGGACAGGCACACAATCAGCCCCAGCATTTT.

This clone was counted between two and nine times. This rearrangement joins TRBV6-1 to TRBJ2-3; 9 positions agree with TRBD2. This CDR3 is 15 amino acids long. CDR1 and CDR2 (germline): MNHNS, SASEGT. The V segment lost 6 bases and the J segment 2 bases; nucleotides outside the gene matches: 6. CDR3 DNA sequence: TGTGCCAGCAGGCAACTAGCGGGCGACACAGATACGCAGTATTTT. This sequence encodes CASRQLAGDTDTQYF.

The genes are TRBV2 and TRBJ1-5; D is perhaps TRBD1 (6 bases). V was pared by 9 bases and J by 0 bases, with 12 bases between. The CDR3 sequence is 14 residues long. From germline, CDR1 is SNHLY and CDR2 FYNNEI. The CDR3 loop is CASLQGDSNQPQHF. CDR3 sequence (DNA): TGTGCCAGTCTACAGGGAGATAGCAATCAGCCCCAGCATTTT. The full variable domain, in which reference TRBV2 and TRBJ1-5 provide the parts outside the CDR3, is EPEVTQTPSHQVTQMGQEVILRCVPISNHLYFYWYRQILGQKVEFLVSFYNNEISEKSEIFDDQFSVERPDGSNFTLKIRSTKLEDSAMYFCASLQGDSNQPQHFGDGTRLSIL.

A few counts support this clone. The rearrangement joins TRBV2 to TRBJ1-6; a weak D match, TRBD1 (5 bases). Germline CDR1 reads SNHLY; CDR2 reads FYNNEI. The CDR3 is 13 amino acids. V lost 4 bases and J 9 bases, leaving 10 bases between the germline ends. This chain's CDR3 is CASSVGGGSPLHF. CDR3 in DNA: TGTGCCAGCAGTGTGGGGGGAGGTTCACCCCTCCACTTT.

The chain combines TRBV7-2 with TRBJ2-7; a possible D gene is TRBD2 (7 bases). The length of the CDR3 is 14 residues. The germline gives CDR1 SGHTA, CDR2 FQGNSA. Trimming pared 6 bases from V and 7 bases from J, leaving 19 bases between. Here the CDR3 reads CASSSHREGREQYF. The CDR3 nucleotides are TGTGCCAGCAGTTCCCACAGGGAGGGGAGGGAGCAGTACTTC.

This sequence joins TRBV7-2 and TRBJ2-3; 10 bases agree with TRBD2. Losses at the gene ends were 3 bases for V and 1 base for J; bases not matched to a gene: 4. The CDR3 loop spans 16 amino acids. Per the germline V gene, CDR1 is SGHTA and CDR2 is FQGNSA. The CDR3 spells CASSFTSGARTDTQYF. CDR3 nucleotide sequence: TGTGCCAGCAGCTTCACTAGCGGGGCGCGCACAGATACGCAGTATTTT.

The chain is built from TRBV15 and TRBJ2-3, with 8 bases matching TRBD1. The germline V gene has CDR1 LNHNV and CDR2 YYDKDF (reference sequence). The CDR3 loop spans 15 amino acids. V lost 6 bases, J lost 1 base, and 6 bases stayed unmatched. CDR3: CATSGRTGRTDTQYF. In DNA form, the CDR3 reads TGTGCCACCAGTGGGAGGACAGGGCGCACAGATACGCAGTATTTT.